A selection of T cell receptor beta chains follows, all from one sample in a study of PD-1 blockade in classical Hodgkin lymphoma. Libraries were prepared by immunoSEQ multiplex PCR; TCRdb keeps only in-frame clonotypes and omits some of them. The data hold 25,000 to 35,000 clones, with less than 85% observed a single time. Sequencing used CD4+ T cells from blood, obtained before the fourth cycle of nivolumab. These receptor sequences come from a human donor with classical Hodgkin lymphoma. The conserved cysteine and the conserved F or W are not part of the CDR3 here. The D gene is left open where the match is weak.

TRBV7-9 - ASTPTGSPYEQY
TRBV6-5 - ASSRDHVEQY
TRBV6-5 TRBD2 ASRVLAGAGELF
TRBV4-1 - ASSQNDMSSYNEQF
TRBV4-2 - ASSQGVSGDQPQH
TRBV6-5 TRBD1 ASNDRDNRVSPLH
TRBV6-5 TRBD1 ASSWGQGDTEAF
TRBV10-3 - AISLGIANTGELF
TRBV4-1 TRBD1 ASSTQDARQGETQY
TRBV27 - ASSASSYGYT
TRBV1 - TSSQADRGGGYT
TRBV5-5 TRBD1 ASSWGTGKNTEAF
TRBV6-1 - ASSSGTYSGNTIY
TRBV7-3 - ASSLTNTGELF
TRBV18 - ASSPSAGRRQPQH
TRBV10-3 - AISAAGNLYNSPLH
TRBV28 - ASSSAGGGYNQPQH
TRBV9 TRBD2 ASSAGGARYNEQF
TRBV28 TRBD1 ASSLAYTGTARFEQY
TRBV4-3 TRBD2 ASSQEFAAVLAGGDYEQY
TRBV7-3 TRBD1 ASSLDRGLTGELF
TRBV6-1 TRBD2 ASSEAYGLGYQETQY
TRBV5-8 - ASSLVGTYGYT
TRBV28 TRBD2 ASSPVRLAGPNEQF
TRBV4-3 - ASSQAPPPYNNEQF
TRBV7-2 TRBD2 ASSLASGSRETQY
TRBV27 TRBD1 ASSLSWTGRNTEAF
TRBV4-2 TRBD1 ASSQGTAARSGNTIY
TRBV6-5 - ASSYSGGGTDTQY
TRBV5-1 TRBD1 ASSLFPYRGNEQY
TRBV5-6 - ASSLGRYNQPQH
TRBV7-3 - ASSFPSGGNTEAF
TRBV19 - ASTTEVFNQPQH
TRBV6-1 - ASLLNYGYT
TRBV6-1 - ASSLRHGENKAF
TRBV7-9 TRBD2 ASSSVSGGSIDTQY
TRBV29-1 - SVDSGATGELF
TRBV4-1 TRBD1 ASSQGWTGSYSNQPQH
TRBV19 - ATGEGPSSGANVLT
TRBV28 - ASSSPREGSGPQH
TRBV10-3 - AISPTSGDEQF
TRBV30 - AWNSGINYGYT
TRBV18 - ASSPNNLNTEAF
TRBV5-6 - ASSLARRGANGYT
TRBV6-6 TRBD1 ASSSTGSNTEAF
TRBV13 TRBD2 ASRTSSGRANEQF
TRBV7-9 TRBD1 ASSRGQGAAEAF
TRBV11-3 - ASSLGVAVPGELF
TRBV5-4 TRBD1 ASSFGTGYNEQF
TRBV5-8 TRBD2 ASSLGTGTRSDTQY
TRBV27 TRBD1 ASRPRQGFYEQY
TRBV5-6 TRBD2 ASSYGGSDPYEQY